The source of this T cell receptor (beta chain) is a study of blood T cell repertoires in COVID-19. Study in general: Acute and convalescent COVID-19 specimens originated in the United States, Italy and Spain. From T cells, B-cell-depleted T cells, or PBMCs came the material, which was cDNA or gDNA.

Here immunoSEQ multiplex PCR was the method, and the copy in TCRdb shows in-frame clones only, minus some. The sample consists of over 200,000 clones, roughly 80% of them appearing once. The CDR3 contains 17 residues. This TCR derives from a human donor in a cohort sampled during active COVID-19. This chain connects TRBV12-1 to TRBJ1-2; the D call TRBD1 from the table was never checked on the DNA. TRBV12-1 is a pseudogene locus. Sequencing was performed on peripheral blood. The CDR3 coding sequence is TGTGCCAGCAGCCCGGACAGGGAGATGGTCGGCATCTATGGCTACACCTTC. It codes for CASSPDREMVGIYGYTF.